This T cell receptor (beta chain) appears in the sequencing data of a study of PD-L1 blockade in urothelial cancer. Each PCR had synthetic TCR analog templates added to it as a spike-in. Clones were read by immunoSEQ multiplex PCR, and TCRdb kept only the in-frame ones, dropping some. Among around 130,000 clones listed, approximately 88% were seen once. The sample's time point: pretreatment peripheral blood. The sequencing here drew on PBMCs, taken around atezolizumab (anti-PD-L1) treatment. This sequence originates from a man between 45 and 60 years old with urothelial cancer.

The CDR3 reads CASSLGQIEKLFF. DNA of the CDR3: TGTGCCAGCAGCTTAGGACAGATTGAAAAACTGTTTTTT. This sequence joins TRBV11-1 and TRBJ1-4; a possible D gene is TRBD1 (5 bases). The CDR3 is 13 amino acids. V was cut by 1 base and J by 7 bases, with 7 bases left in between. From germline, CDR1 is SGHAT and CDR2 FQDESV (reference sequence).